This is a list of T cell receptor beta chains from one sample in a study of blood T cell repertoires in COVID-19. Clones were sequenced by immunoSEQ multiplex PCR, and TCRdb holds only the in-frame ones, with some missing. The sample holds 60,000 to 75,000 clones, about nine tenths seen once. The sequenced sample was peripheral blood. These receptors all come from a human donor in a cohort sampled during active COVID-19. CDR3s include the opening cysteine and the closing phenylalanine or tryptophan. The D gene is left open where the match is weak. Rows give clone size only sometimes, using once, few, many, or a class for an expanded clone.

v_call	j_call	d_call	clone_size	cdr3_aa	cdr3_nt
TRBV30	TRBJ2-7	-	-	CAWRPPGGSYEQYF	TGTGCCTGGAGACCCCCAGGGGGGTCCTACGAGCAGTACTTC
TRBV6-5	TRBJ1-6	TRBD1	-	CASRSWTGGNSPLHF	TGTGCCAGCAGATCCTGGACAGGAGGTAATTCACCCCTCCACTTT
TRBV11-3	TRBJ2-3	TRBD2	once	CASSLGAGVTDTQYF	TGTGCCAGCAGCTTAGGTGCGGGGGTCACAGATACGCAGTATTTT
TRBV7-2	TRBJ2-1	-	-	CASSLESGSVDEQFF	TGTGCCAGCAGCTTAGAGAGCGGGTCGGTGGATGAGCAGTTCTTC
TRBV12-5	TRBJ2-7	TRBD2	-	CASGSSGMIGEQYF	TGTGCTAGTGGTTCTAGCGGGATGATTGGCGAGCAGTACTTC
TRBV10-2	TRBJ2-1	-	-	CANTCPDEQFF	TGCGCCAACACATGTCCCGATGAGCAGTTCTTC
TRBV12-3/TRBV12-4	TRBJ1-6	TRBD1	-	CASSGTGASPLHF	TGTGCCAGCAGTGGGACAGGGGCTTCACCCCTCCACTTT
TRBV6-5	TRBJ1-3	TRBD1	-	CASKNTGEHTIYF	TGTGCCAGCAAAAACACAGGGGAACACACCATATATTTT
TRBV5-3	TRBJ2-7	TRBD1	-	CARSLDRGVYEQYF	TGTGCCAGAAGCTTGGACAGGGGGGTCTACGAGCAGTACTTC
TRBV6-5	TRBJ2-1	-	few	CASYRGYNEQFF	TGTGCCAGCTATAGGGGCTATAATGAGCAGTTCTTC
TRBV5-4	TRBJ2-4	-	-	CASSAGLAKNIQYF	TGTGCCAGCAGCGCGGGACTAGCCAAAAACATTCAGTACTTC
TRBV11-1	TRBJ2-6	-	-	CASSLTTDTGANVLTF	TGTGCCAGCAGCTTAACGACCGACACTGGGGCCAACGTCCTGACTTTC
TRBV6-5	TRBJ2-3	-	once	CATGEVGGDTDTQYF	TGTGCCACCGGCGAAGTAGGAGGGGACACAGATACGCAGTATTTT
TRBV4-1	TRBJ2-7	TRBD1	-	CASSQSPRTGTYEQYF	TGCGCCAGCAGCCAAAGCCCCCGGACAGGGACGTACGAGCAGTACTTC
TRBV29-1	TRBJ1-1	-	-	CSAGHPSRGMNTEAFF	TGCAGCGCGGGACACCCCTCGAGAGGTATGAACACTGAAGCTTTCTTT
TRBV7-6	TRBJ1-1	TRBD1	few	CASSQEGQPNTEAFF	TGTGCCAGCAGCCAAGAGGGACAGCCGAACACTGAAGCTTTCTTT
TRBV3-1/TRBV3-2	TRBJ2-3	-	-	CASSQSTGLAQYF	TGTGCCAGCAGCCAATCCACAGGGCTAGCGCAGTATTTT
TRBV6-1	TRBJ1-4	-	once	CASSETTTNEKLFF	TGTGCCAGCAGTGAAACAACAACTAATGAAAAACTGTTTTTT
TRBV19	TRBJ1-5	TRBD1	-	CASSILRDRGRGQPQHF	TGTGCCAGTAGTATTTTGCGGGACAGGGGAAGGGGGCAGCCCCAGCATTTT
TRBV7-3	TRBJ2-2	TRBD2	-	CASSRATSGTGELFF	TGTGCCAGCAGCCGAGCAACTAGCGGCACCGGGGAGCTGTTTTTT
TRBV4-3	TRBJ1-1	-	-	CASSQYRRGETEAFF	TGCGCCAGCAGCCAGTATAGAAGGGGCGAAACTGAAGCTTTCTTT
TRBV5-1	TRBJ1-4	-	-	CASSLASAGRNEKLFF	TGCGCCAGCAGCTTGGCCTCGGCGGGTCGCAATGAAAAACTGTTTTTT
TRBV11-3	TRBJ1-1	-	-	CASSSGTEDTEAFF	TGTGCCAGCAGCTCCGGTACCGAAGACACTGAAGCTTTCTTT
TRBV5-6	TRBJ1-5	TRBD1	-	CASSPGWDRGSIPQHF	TGTGCCAGCAGCCCCGGGTGGGACAGAGGTTCCATTCCCCAGCATTTT
TRBV5-4	TRBJ2-7	-	-	CASSLGGIGNEQYF	TGTGCCAGCAGCTTGGGAGGTATCGGGAACGAGCAGTACTTC
TRBV10-1	TRBJ2-1	-	-	CASSGRNEQFF	TGCGCCAGCAGCGGTCGCAATGAGCAGTTCTTC
TRBV3-1/TRBV3-2	TRBJ2-5	-	-	CASSRRGTAQETQYF	TGTGCCAGCAGCCGAAGGGGAACAGCACAAGAGACCCAGTACTTC
TRBV6-2/TRBV6-3	TRBJ2-7	TRBD2	-	CASSSPQRGGPEQYF	TGTGCCAGCAGTTCCCCCCAGCGGGGGGGCCCCGAGCAGTACTTC
TRBV7-2	TRBJ1-4	TRBD1	-	CASSPKGWDRGTTNEKLFF	TGTGCCAGCAGCCCTAAAGGGTGGGACAGGGGCACAACTAATGAAAAACTGTTTTTT